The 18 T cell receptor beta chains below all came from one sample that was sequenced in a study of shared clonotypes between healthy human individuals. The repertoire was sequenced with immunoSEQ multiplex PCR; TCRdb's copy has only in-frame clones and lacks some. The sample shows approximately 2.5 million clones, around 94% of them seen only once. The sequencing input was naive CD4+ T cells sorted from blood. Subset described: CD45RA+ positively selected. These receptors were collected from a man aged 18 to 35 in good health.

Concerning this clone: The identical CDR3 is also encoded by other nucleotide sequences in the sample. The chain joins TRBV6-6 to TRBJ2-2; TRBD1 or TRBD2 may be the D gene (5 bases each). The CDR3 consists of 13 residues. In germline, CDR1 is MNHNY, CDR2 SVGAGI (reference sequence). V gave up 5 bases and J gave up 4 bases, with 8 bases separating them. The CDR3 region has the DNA TGTGCCAGCAGTCCGGGGCTCACCGGGGAGCTGTTTTTT. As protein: CASSPGLTGELFF.

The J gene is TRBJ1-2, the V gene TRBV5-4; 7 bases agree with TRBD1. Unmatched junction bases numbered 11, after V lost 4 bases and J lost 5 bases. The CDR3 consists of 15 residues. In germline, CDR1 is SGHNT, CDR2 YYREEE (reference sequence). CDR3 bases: TGTGCCAGCAGCCTGGACAGGACGGGGACTTATGGCTACACCTTC. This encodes CASSLDRTGTYGYTF.

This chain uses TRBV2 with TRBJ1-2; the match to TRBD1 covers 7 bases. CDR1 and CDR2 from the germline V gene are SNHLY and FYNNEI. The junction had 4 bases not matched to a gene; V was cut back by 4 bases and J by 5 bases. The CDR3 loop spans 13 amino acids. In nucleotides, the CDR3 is TGTGCCAGCAGTGGGACAGGTCTTTATGGCTACACCTTC. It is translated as CASSGTGLYGYTF.

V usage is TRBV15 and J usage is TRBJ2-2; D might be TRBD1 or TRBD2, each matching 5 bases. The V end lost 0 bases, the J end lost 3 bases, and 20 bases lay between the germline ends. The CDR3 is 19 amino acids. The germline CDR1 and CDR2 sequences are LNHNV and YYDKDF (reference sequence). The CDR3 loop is CATSREAAVRDVDTGELFF. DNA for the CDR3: TGTGCCACCAGCAGAGAAGCTGCGGTCCGGGACGTGGACACCGGGGAGCTGTTTTTT.

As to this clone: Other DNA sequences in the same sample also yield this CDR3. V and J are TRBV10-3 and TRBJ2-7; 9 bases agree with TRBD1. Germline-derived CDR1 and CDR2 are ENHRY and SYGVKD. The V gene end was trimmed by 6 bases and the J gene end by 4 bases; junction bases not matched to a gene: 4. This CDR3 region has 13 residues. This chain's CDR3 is CAISAGTGYEQYF. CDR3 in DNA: TGTGCCATCAGCGCCGGGACAGGGTACGAGCAGTACTTC.

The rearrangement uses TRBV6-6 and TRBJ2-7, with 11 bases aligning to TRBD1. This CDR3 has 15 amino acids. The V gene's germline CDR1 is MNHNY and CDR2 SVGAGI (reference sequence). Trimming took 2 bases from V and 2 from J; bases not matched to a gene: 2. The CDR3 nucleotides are TGTGCCAGCAGTTACCTGGACAGGGGGCCCTACGAGCAGTACTTC. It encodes CASSYLDRGPYEQYF.

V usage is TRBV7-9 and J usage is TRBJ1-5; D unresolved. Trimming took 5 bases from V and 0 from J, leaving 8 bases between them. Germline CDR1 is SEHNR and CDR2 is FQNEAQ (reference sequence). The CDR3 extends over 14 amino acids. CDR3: CASSPSNSNQPQHF. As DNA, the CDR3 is TGTGCCAGCAGCCCCTCCAATAGCAATCAGCCCCAGCATTTT.

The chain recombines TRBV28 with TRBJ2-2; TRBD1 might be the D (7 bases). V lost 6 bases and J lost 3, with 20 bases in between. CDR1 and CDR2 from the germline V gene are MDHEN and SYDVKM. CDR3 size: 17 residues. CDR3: CASRPRQGWRDTGELFF. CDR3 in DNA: TGTGCCAGCAGGCCACGACAGGGTTGGAGGGACACCGGGGAGCTGTTTTTT.

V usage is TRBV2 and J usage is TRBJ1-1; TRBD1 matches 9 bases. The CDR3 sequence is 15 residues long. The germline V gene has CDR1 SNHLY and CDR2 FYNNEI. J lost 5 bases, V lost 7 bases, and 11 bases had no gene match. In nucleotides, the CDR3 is TGTGCCAGCACCAAATTACAGGGGGCGAGGACTGAAGCTTTCTTT. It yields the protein CASTKLQGARTEAFF.

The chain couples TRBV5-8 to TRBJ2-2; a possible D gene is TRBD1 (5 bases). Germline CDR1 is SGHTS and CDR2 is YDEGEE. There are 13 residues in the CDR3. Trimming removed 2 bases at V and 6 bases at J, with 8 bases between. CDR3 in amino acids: CASSFGAPGELFF. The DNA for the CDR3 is TGTGCCAGCAGCTTTGGGGCCCCCGGGGAGCTGTTTTTT.

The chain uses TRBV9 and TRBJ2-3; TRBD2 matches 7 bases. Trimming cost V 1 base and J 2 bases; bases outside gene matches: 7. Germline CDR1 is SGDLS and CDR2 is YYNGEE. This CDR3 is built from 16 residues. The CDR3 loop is CASSVWPAGITDTQYF. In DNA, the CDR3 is TGTGCCAGCAGCGTATGGCCAGCGGGGATCACAGATACGCAGTATTTT. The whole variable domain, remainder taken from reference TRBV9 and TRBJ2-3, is DSGVTQTPKHLITATGQRVTLRCSPRSGDLSVYWYQQSLDQGLQFLIQYYNGEERAKGNILERFSAQQFPDLHSELNLSSLELGDSALYFCASSVWPAGITDTQYFGPGTRLTVL.

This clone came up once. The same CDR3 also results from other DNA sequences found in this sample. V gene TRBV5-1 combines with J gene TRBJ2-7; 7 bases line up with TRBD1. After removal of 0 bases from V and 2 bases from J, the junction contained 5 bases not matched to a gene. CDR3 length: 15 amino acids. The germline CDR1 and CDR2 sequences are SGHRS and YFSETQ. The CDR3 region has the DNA TGCGCCAGCAGCTTGGCAGGGGACAGAACCTACGAGCAGTACTTC. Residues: CASSLAGDRTYEQYF.

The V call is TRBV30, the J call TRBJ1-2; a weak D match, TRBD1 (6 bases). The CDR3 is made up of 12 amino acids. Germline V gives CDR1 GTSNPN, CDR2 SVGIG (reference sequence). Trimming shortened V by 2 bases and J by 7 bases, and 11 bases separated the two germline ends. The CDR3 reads CAWSPGAVGYTF. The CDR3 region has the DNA TGTGCCTGGAGTCCGGGGGCGGTTGGCTACACCTTC.

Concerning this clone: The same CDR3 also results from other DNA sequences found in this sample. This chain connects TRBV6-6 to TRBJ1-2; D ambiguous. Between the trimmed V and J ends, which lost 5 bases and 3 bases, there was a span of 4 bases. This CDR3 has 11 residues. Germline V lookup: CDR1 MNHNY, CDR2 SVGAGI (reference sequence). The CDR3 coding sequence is TGTGCCAGCAGTCCAGACTATGGCTACACCTTC. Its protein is CASSPDYGYTF.

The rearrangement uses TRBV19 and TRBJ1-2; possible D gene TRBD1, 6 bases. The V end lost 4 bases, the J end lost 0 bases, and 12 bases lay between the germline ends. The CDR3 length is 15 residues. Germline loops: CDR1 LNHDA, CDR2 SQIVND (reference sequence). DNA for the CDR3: TGTGCCAGTAGTACGACGACAGGTGCTAACTATGGCTACACCTTC. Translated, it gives CASSTTTGANYGYTF.

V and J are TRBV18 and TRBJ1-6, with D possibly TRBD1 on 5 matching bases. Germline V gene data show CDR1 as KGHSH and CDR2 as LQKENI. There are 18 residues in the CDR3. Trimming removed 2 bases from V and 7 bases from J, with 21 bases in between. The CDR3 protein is CASSPTGRTLIWNSPLHF. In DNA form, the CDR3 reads TGTGCCAGCTCACCAACGGGACGGACCTTGATCTGGAATTCACCCCTCCACTTT.

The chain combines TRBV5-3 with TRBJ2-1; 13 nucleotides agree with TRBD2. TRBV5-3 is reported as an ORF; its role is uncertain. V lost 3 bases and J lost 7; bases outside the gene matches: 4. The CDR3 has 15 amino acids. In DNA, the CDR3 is TGTGCCAGAAGCTCACTAGCGGGGGGGCAGAATGAGCAGTTCTTC. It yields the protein CARSSLAGGQNEQFF.

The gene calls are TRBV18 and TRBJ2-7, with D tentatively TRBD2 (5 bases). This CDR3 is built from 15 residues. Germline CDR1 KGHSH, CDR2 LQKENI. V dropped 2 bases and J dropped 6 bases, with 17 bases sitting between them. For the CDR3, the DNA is TGTGCCAGCTCACCATACCTAGCCCCCCTGGCCGAGCAGTACTTC. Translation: CASSPYLAPLAEQYF.